This T cell receptor (beta chain) appears in the sequencing data of a study of blood T cell repertoires in COVID-19 (TCRdb year 2020). General notes on the study: Samples covering the acute and convalescent phases of COVID-19 were provided by collaborators in the United States, Italy and Spain. Where HLA class I and class II types were available, the types were taken from metadata supplied by the sample provider, not from assay-based typing. The material from the prospective study consisted of cDNA or gDNA derived from T cells, B-cell-depleted T cells, or PBMCs. The repertoires were made available in a free public database intended to serve as a resource for research on the immune response to SARS-CoV-2. Subjects who had been exposed to COVID-19, were actively infected with it, or had recovered from it provided the deeply sampled blood TCRbeta repertoires that made up the dataset. Samples were obtained from the ongoing ImmuneRACE study (first 160 participants) and from 1,000 to 1,500 subjects provided by 6 global collaborators. A de-identified subject ID, COVID-19 status, age in years and sex were almost always included in the sample metadata. General conclusions and limits of the study: The amount of clinical and demographic metadata varied by source and participant and was provided uncurated.

TCRbeta CDR3 regions were amplified from genomic DNA using the immunoSEQ Assay, a bias-controlled multiplex PCR. As for the authors' bioinformatics: Within the assay, amplification of reference gene primers was used to estimate how many nucleated cells each sample contained. To quantify the absolute abundance of each unique TCRbeta CDR3 rearrangement, sequence reads were collapsed and filtered. For each sample, productive Simpson clonality was calculated as the square root of Simpson's diversity index over productive rearrangements. Sourced from immuneACCESS, this table was stored by TCRdb with only in-frame sequences that have V and J called. A share of the clones is absent; for the studies checked, an unresolved V gene accounts for under half, and the remainder has no known explanation. That table gives V, J and clone size, and the DNA gave D and trimming. This sample has 400,000 to 500,000 clones in its table, and around 89% of those were observed once. The ten largest clonotypes hold about 2% of the sample.

As regards this clone: Its antigen specificity is not known. The sample holds no much larger clone one base away, and base qualities are not on file.

Participants in the prospective study were aged about 18 to 100 years, lived in some 24 United States geographic areas, and enrolled through a virtual design. To assign participants to cohorts, the prospective study relied on clinical history that participants themselves reported in a screening survey and a study questionnaire. Recovered participants in ImmuneRACE Cohort 3 were defined by two consecutive negative NP/OP PCR tests, clearance by a healthcare professional, or resolution of symptoms. In the prospective study, mobile phlebotomists collected whole blood, serum and a nasopharyngeal or oropharyngeal swab from each participant. Additional blood draws and questionnaires over an approximately 2-month period could optionally be provided by prospective study participants. Blood samples from the prospective study were shipped frozen or at room temperature prior to DNA extraction. The CDR3 runs 13 amino acids, cysteine and phenylalanine included. Just CDR3 DNA is preserved here, 39 bases in frame from base 1. Relative to germline, V is 1 base shorter and J is 5 bases shorter, with 9 bases between their ends. In the germline V gene, CDR1 corresponds to SGHRS and CDR2 to YFSETQ.

The chain is assembled from TRBV5-1 and TRBJ2-5; too little of a D gene remains to name it. This TCR was recovered from a woman aged 40-49 years who had recovered from COVID-19. What was sequenced was PBMCs or T cells enriched from blood (not recorded which). The CDR3 protein is CASSLFPGETQYF. The sequence in DNA is TGCGCCAGCAGCTTGTTCCCGGGTGAGACCCAGTACTTC.